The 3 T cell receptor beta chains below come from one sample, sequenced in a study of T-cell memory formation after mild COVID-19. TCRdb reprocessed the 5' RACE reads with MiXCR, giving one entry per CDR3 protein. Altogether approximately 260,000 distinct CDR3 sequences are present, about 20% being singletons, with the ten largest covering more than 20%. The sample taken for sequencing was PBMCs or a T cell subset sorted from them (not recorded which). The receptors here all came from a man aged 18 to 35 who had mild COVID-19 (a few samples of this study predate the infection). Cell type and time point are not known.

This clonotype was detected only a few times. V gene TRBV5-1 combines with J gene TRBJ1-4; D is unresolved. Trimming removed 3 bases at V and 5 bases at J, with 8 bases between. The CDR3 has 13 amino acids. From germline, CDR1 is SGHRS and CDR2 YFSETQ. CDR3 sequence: CASSSFLNEKLFF. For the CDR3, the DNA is TGCGCCAGCAGCTCGTTCTTGAATGAAAAACTGTTTTTT.

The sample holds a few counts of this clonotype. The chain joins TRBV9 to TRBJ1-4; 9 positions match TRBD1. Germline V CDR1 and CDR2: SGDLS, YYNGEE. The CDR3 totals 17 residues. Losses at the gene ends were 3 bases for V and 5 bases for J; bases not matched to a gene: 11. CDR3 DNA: TGTGCCAGCAGCGCCAGGACAGGGGAAACCCCAAATGAAAAACTGTTTTTT. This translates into CASSARTGETPNEKLFF. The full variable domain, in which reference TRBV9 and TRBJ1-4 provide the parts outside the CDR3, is DSGVTQTPKHLITATGQRVTLRCSPRSGDLSVYWYQQSLDQGLQFLIQYYNGEERAKGNILERFSAQQFPDLHSELNLSSLELGDSALYFCASSARTGETPNEKLFFGSGTQLSVL.

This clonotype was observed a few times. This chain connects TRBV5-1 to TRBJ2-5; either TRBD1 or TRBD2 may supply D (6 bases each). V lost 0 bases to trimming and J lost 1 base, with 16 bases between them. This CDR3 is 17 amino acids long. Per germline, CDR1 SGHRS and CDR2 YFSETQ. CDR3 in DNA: TGCGCCAGCAGCTTGGGGGGGCGCGGGGCCCTCCAAGAGACCCAGTACTTC. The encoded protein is CASSLGGRGALQETQYF.